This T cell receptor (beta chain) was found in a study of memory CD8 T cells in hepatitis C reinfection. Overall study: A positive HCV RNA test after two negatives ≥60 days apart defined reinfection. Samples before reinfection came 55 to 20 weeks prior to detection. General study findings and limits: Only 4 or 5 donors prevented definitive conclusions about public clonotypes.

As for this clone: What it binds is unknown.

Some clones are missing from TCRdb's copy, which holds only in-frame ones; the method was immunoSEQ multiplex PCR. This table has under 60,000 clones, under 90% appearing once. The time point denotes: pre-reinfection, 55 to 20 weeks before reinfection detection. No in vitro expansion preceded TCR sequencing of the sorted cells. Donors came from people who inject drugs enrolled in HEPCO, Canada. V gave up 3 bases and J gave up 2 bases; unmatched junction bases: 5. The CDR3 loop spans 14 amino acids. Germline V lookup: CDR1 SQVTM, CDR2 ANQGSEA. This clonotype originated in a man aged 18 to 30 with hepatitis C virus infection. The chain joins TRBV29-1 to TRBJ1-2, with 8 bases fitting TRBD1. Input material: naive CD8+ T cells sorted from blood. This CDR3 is CSVDAGGENYGYTF. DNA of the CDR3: TGCAGCGTTGATGCAGGGGGCGAAAACTATGGCTACACCTTC.